The 4 T cell receptor beta chains below come from one sample, sequenced in a study of blood T cell repertoires in COVID-19. TCRdb's copy holds only in-frame clones and misses some; the assay was immunoSEQ multiplex PCR. The data contain 300,000 to 350,000 clones, approximately 86% of them singletons. Sequenced input: peripheral blood. These receptors were collected from a man aged 25 to 40 with COVID-19, enrolled during active disease.

The chain couples TRBV7-2 to TRBJ2-7, with a weak D call TRBD2 (5 bases). The CDR3 contains 15 residues. Germline assignment: CDR1 SGHTA and CDR2 FQGNSA. With 1 base removed from V and 3 bases from J, the gap between germline ends came to 13 bases. The CDR3 spells CASSLVEGANYEQYF. In nucleotides, the CDR3 is TGTGCCAGCAGCTTAGTCGAGGGAGCCAACTACGAGCAGTACTTC.

As DNA, the CDR3 is TGTGCCAGCAGCCAAGTCGGAGCTTTGACAGATACGCAGTATTTT. Translating gives CASSQVGALTDTQYF. The V gene is TRBV3-1 (or the pseudogene TRBV3-2), the J gene TRBJ2-3; no definite D call. This CDR3 region has 15 residues. The germline gives CDR1 LGHDT, CDR2 YNNKEL (reference sequence). V was cut by 1 base and J by 3 bases, with 11 bases left in between.

The rearrangement joins TRBV29-1 to TRBJ2-3; 13 bases line up with TRBD2. CDR1 is SQVTM and CDR2 is ANQGSEA in the germline V gene. Losses at the gene ends were 1 base for V and 0 bases for J; bases not matched to a gene: 22. This CDR3 is 23 amino acids long. CDR3 nucleotides: TGCAGCGTTGAAGCCCGGGGACTAGCGGGATCTACGCCCTTCTTAATGAGCACAGATACGCAGTATTTT. Translated, it gives CSVEARGLAGSTPFLMSTDTQYF.

The chain couples TRBV7-3 to TRBJ1-2; TRBD1 aligns across 7 bases. The V gene end was trimmed by 0 bases and the J gene end by 7 bases; junction bases not matched to a gene: 11. The CDR3 extends over 16 amino acids. Germline V CDR1 and CDR2: SGHTA, FQGTGA. The CDR3 loop is CASSLTLAGTEGGYTF. The DNA of the CDR3 is TGTGCCAGCAGCTTAACTCTAGCCGGGACAGAGGGTGGCTACACCTTC.